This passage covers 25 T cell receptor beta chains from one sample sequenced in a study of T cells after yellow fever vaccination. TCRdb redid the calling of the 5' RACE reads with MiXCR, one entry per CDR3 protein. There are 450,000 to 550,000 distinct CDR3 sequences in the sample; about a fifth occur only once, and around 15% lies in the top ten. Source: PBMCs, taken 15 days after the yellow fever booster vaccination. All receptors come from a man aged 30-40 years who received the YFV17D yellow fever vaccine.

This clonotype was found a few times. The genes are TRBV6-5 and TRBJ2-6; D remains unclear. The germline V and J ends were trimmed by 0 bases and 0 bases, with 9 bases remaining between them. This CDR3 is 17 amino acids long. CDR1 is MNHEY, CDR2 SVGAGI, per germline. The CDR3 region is CASSYSKRPSGANVLTF. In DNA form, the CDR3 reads TGTGCCAGCAGTTACTCGAAACGGCCCTCTGGGGCCAACGTCCTGACTTTC.

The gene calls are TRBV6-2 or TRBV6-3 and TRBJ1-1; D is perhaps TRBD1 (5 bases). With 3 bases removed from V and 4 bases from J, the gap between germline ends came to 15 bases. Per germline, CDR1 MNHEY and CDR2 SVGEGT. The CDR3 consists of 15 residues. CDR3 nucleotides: TGTGCCAGCAGTTATCTCCGCAGGGTGCGCACTGAAGCTTTCTTT. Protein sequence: CASSYLRRVRTEAFF.

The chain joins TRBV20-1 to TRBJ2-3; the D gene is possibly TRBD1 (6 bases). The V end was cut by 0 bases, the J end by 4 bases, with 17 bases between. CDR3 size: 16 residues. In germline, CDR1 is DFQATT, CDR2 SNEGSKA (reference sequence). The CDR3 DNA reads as TGCAGTGCTAGAGATAACGCTGAGTCAGGGGCAGATACGCAGTATTTT. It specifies CSARDNAESGADTQYF.

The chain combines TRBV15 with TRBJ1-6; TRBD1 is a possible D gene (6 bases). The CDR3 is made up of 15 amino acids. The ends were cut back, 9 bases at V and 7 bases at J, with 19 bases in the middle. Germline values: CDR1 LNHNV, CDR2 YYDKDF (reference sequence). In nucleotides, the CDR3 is TGTGCCACTAATGAACAGGGACGGGGGAATTCACCCCTCCACTTT. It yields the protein CATNEQGRGNSPLHF.

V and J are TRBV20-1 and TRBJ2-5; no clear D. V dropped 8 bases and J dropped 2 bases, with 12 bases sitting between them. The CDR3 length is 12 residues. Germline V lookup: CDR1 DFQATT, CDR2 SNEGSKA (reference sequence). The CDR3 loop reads CSSRYSQETQYF. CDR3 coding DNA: TGCAGTAGTCGGTATTCACAAGAGACCCAGTACTTC.

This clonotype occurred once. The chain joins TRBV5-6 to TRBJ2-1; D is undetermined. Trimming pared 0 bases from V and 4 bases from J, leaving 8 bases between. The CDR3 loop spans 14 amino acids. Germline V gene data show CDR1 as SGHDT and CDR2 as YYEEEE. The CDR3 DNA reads TGTGCCAGCAGCTTGGAGGCGGAGTACAATGAGCAGTTCTTC. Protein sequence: CASSLEAEYNEQFF.

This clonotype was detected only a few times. CDR3 DNA sequence: TGTGCCAGCAGCTTAGGGACAGGGTACAATCAGCCCCAGCATTTT. Amino acids: CASSLGTGYNQPQHF. The gene calls are TRBV7-9 and TRBJ1-5, with 8 nucleotides matching TRBD1. The V gene end was trimmed by 1 base and the J gene end by 3 bases; junction bases not matched to a gene: 2. Germline V lookup: CDR1 SEHNR, CDR2 FQNEAQ (reference sequence). CDR3 size: 15 residues.

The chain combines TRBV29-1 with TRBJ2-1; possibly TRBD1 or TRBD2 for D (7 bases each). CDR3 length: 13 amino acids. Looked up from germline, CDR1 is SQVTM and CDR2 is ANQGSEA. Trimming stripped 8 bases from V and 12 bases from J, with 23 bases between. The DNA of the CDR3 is TGCAGCCTTCAGGGGGGGGTTGGGTCGGGGCAGTTCTTC. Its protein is CSLQGGVGSGQFF.

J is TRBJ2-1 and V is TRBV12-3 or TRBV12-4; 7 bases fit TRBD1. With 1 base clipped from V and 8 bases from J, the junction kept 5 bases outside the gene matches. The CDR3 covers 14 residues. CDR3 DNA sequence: TGTGCCAGCAGTTTAGTACAGGGGATCGATGAGCAGTTCTTC. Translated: CASSLVQGIDEQFF.

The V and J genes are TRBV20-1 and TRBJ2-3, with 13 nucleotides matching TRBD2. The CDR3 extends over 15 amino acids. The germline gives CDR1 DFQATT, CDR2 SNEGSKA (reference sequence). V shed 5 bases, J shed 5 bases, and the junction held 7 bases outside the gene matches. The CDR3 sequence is CSASGLAGAIDTQYF. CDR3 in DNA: TGCAGTGCTTCCGGACTAGCGGGAGCGATAGATACGCAGTATTTT.

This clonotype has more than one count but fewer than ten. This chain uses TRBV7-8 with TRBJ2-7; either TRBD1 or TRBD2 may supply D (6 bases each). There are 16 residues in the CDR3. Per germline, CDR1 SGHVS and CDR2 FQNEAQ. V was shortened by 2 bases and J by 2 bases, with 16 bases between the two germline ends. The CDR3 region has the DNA TGTGCCAGCAGCTTAAGGTTAGGAGGGACAACCTACGAGCAGTACTTC. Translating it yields CASSLRLGGTTYEQYF.

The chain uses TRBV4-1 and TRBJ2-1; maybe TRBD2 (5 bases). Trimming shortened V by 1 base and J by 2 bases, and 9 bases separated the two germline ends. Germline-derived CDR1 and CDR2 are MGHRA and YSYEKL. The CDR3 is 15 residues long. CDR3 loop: CASSQGTSTYNEQFF. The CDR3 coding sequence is TGCGCCAGCAGCCAAGGGACTTCGACCTACAATGAGCAGTTCTTC.

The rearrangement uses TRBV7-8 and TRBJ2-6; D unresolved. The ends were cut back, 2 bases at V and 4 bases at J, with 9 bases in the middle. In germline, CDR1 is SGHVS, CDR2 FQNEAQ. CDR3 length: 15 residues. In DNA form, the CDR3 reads TGTGCCAGCAGCTTATACGACGGAGGGGCCAACGTCCTGACTTTC. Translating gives CASSLYDGGANVLTF.

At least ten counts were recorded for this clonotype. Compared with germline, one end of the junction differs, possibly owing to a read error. The CDR3 DNA sequence: TGTGCCAGCAGTTTATCAGGGGACGAGCAGTACTTC. It codes for CASSLSGDEQYF. The chain employs TRBV5-1 and TRBJ2-7; possible D gene TRBD1, 6 bases. From germline, CDR1 is SGHRS and CDR2 YFSETQ. This CDR3 spans 12 amino acids.

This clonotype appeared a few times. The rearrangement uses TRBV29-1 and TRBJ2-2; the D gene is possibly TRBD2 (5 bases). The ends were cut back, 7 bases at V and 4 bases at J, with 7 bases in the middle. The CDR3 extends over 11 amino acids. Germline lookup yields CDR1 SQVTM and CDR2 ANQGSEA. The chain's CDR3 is CSERCTGELFF. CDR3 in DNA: TGCAGCGAGCGGTGCACCGGGGAGCTGTTTTTT.

The CDR3 DNA reads TGTGCCAGTAGTTCACAGGCCGGCACTGAAGCTTTCTTT. It translates to CASSSQAGTEAFF. The chain couples TRBV19 to TRBJ1-1; possibly TRBD1 for D (5 bases). V was trimmed by 5 bases and J by 4 bases, leaving 11 bases between them. This CDR3 comprises 13 residues. Germline V gene data show CDR1 as LNHDA and CDR2 as SQIVND (reference sequence).

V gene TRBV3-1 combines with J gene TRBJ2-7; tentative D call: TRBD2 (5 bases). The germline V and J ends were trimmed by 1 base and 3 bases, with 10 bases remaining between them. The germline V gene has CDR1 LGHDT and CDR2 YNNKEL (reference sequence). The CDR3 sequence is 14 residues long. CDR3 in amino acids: CASSQGTPYYEQYF. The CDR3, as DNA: TGTGCCAGCAGCCAAGGGACTCCCTACTACGAGCAGTACTTC.

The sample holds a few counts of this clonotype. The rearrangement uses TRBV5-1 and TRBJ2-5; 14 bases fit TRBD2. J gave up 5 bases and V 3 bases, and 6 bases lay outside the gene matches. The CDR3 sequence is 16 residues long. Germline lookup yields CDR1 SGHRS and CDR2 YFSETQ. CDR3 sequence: CASSSGLAGARETQYF. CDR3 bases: TGCGCCAGCAGCTCGGGACTAGCGGGAGCACGGGAGACCCAGTACTTC.

Here the CDR3 reads CASSQPGTGSYEQYF. CDR3 coding DNA: TGTGCCAGCAGCCAGCCAGGGACAGGATCTTACGAGCAGTACTTC. This sequence joins TRBV14 and TRBJ2-7, with TRBD1 matching 8 bases. The CDR3 runs to 15 residues. Germline CDR1 reads SGHDN; CDR2 reads FVKESK. With V trimmed by 3 bases and J by 4 bases, 8 bases remained unmatched.

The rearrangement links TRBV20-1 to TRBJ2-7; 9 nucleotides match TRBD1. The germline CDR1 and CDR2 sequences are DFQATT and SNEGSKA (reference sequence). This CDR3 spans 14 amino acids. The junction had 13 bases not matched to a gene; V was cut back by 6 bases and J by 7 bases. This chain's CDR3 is CSALSGTGIGEQYF. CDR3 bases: TGCAGTGCCTTATCCGGGACAGGGATCGGTGAGCAGTACTTC.

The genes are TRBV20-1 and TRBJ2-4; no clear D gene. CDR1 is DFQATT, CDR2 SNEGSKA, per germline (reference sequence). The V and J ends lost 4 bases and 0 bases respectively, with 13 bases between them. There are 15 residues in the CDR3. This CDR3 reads CSATPTGVAKNIQYF. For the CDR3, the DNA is TGCAGTGCTACCCCGACCGGCGTAGCCAAAAACATTCAGTACTTC.

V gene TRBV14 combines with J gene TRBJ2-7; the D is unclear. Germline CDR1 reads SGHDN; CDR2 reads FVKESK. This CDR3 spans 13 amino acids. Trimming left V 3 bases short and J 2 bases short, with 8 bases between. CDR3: CASSQGLTYEQYF. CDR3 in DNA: TGTGCCAGCAGCCAGGGCCTAACCTACGAGCAGTACTTC.

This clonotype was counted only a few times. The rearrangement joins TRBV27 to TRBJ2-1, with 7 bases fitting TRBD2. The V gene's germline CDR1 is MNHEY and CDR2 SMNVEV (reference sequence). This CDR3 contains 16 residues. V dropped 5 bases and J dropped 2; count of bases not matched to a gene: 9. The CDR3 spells CASSRAPGGTYNEQFF. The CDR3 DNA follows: TGTGCCAGCAGTCGGGCACCGGGAGGAACCTACAATGAGCAGTTCTTC.

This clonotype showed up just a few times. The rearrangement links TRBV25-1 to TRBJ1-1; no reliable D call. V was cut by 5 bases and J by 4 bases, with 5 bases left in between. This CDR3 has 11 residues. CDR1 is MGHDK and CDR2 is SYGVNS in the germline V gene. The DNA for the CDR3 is TGTGCCAGCAGTAAATTCACTGAAGCTTTCTTT. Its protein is CASSKFTEAFF. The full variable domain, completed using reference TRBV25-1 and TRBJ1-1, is EADIYQTPRYLVIGTGKKITLECSQTMGHDKMYWYQQDPGMELHLIHYSYGVNSTEKGDLSSESTVSRIRTEHFPLTLESARPSHTSQYLCASSKFTEAFFGQGTRLTVV.

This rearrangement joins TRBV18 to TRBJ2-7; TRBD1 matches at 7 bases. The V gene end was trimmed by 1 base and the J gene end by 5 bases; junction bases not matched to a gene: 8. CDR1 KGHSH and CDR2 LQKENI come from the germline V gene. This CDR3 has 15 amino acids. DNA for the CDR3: TGTGCCAGCTCACCACAACAGGGGTCTACCGACGAGCAGTACTTC. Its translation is CASSPQQGSTDEQYF.